These 5 T cell receptor beta chains were sequenced from one sample in a study of blood T cell repertoires in COVID-19. Sequencing used immunoSEQ multiplex PCR; TCRdb keeps in-frame clones, though not all of them. The sample records some 220,000 clones, 87% being singletons. Sample: peripheral blood. The receptors shown here come from a young woman who had recovered from COVID-19.

The chain combines TRBV6-2 or TRBV6-3 with TRBJ1-2; 9 bases align to TRBD1. V trimming: 1 base; J trimming: 4 bases; junction bases outside the gene matches: 1. CDR1 and CDR2 from the germline V gene are MNHEY and SVGEGT. CDR3 length: 14 amino acids. CDR3 in amino acids: CASSYLDRGYGYTF. DNA of the CDR3: TGTGCCAGCAGTTACTTGGACAGGGGCTATGGCTACACCTTC.

This chain links TRBV7-6 with TRBJ2-6, with 7 bases fitting TRBD1. The germline V gene has CDR1 SGHVS and CDR2 FNYEAQ. CDR3 length equals 17 residues. V trimming: 0 bases; J trimming: 1 base; junction bases outside the gene matches: 3. CDR3 in DNA: TGTGCCAGCAGCTTAGCAGAGACAGGGTCTGGGGCCAACGTCCTGACTTTC. This codes for CASSLAETGSGANVLTF.

The chain carries TRBV19 and TRBJ2-3; weak D call: TRBD1 (5 bases). The germline gives CDR1 LNHDA, CDR2 SQIVND (reference sequence). The CDR3 runs 16 residues. V shed 9 bases and J shed 0 bases, with 19 bases lying between them. CDR3 DNA sequence: TGTGCCAGCTCTCCCGCTGGGGCGTTAAGCACAGATACGCAGTATTTT. As protein: CASSPAGALSTDTQYF. Full variable domain (remainder filled in from reference TRBV19 and TRBJ2-3): DGGITQSPKYLFRKEGQNVTLSCEQNLNHDAMYWYRQDPGQGLRLIYYSQIVNDFQKGDIAEGYSVSREKKESFPLTVTSAQKNPTAFYLCASSPAGALSTDTQYFGPGTRLTVL.

As regards this clone: Other DNA sequences of this sample code for an identical CDR3. The V gene is TRBV6-5, the J gene TRBJ2-3, with a weak D call TRBD1 (5 bases). The CDR3 has 13 residues. Germline V gene sequence: CDR1 MNHEY, CDR2 SVGAGI. V lost 2 bases and J lost 3, with 6 bases in between. CDR3 region: CASSYPGTDTQYF. DNA for the CDR3: TGTGCCAGCAGTTACCCAGGGACAGATACGCAGTATTTT.

CDR3 sequence (DNA): TGTGCCAGCAGTATCAGGGGGAATGAGCAGTTCTTC. Amino acids: CASSIRGNEQFF. J is TRBJ2-1 and V is TRBV28, with 7 bases matching TRBD1. Germline V gives CDR1 MDHEN, CDR2 SYDVKM. The CDR3 consists of 12 residues. After removal of 5 bases from V and 7 bases from J, the junction contained 2 bases not matched to a gene.